One sample yielded the 15 T cell receptor beta chains listed below, sequenced in a study of CXCR3-negative and CXCR3-positive naive CD8 T cells. The authors prepared UMI-labeled TRB cDNA libraries by 5' RACE. After re-calling the 5' RACE reads, TCRdb lists one entry per CDR3 protein, DNA absent. The sample's table shows around 92,000 distinct CDR3 sequences. The sample taken for sequencing was naive CXCR3- CD8+ T cells from blood. The subset here: CD45RO-CCR7+CD27+CD95- naive CD8+ T cells lacking CXCR3 (TNR3-). Source of these receptors: a human donor in good health. Some clones in this sample may be carry-over from other donors' samples.

V and J are TRBV25-1 and TRBJ2-4; no DNA is available, so the TRBD1 call from TCRdb remains unchecked. This CDR3 has 14 residues. CDR1 and CDR2 from the germline V gene are MGHDK and SYGVNS. The CDR3 protein is CASSEPPGRNIQYF.

This chain uses TRBV12-3 or TRBV12-4 with TRBJ1-1. The CDR3 extends over 14 amino acids. This CDR3 reads CASSTEILNTEAFF.

CDR3 region: CSVEGEGEEQYF. The chain joins TRBV29-1 to TRBJ2-7. The CDR3 totals 12 residues. Germline CDR1 reads SQVTM; CDR2 reads ANQGSEA.

The CDR3 loop reads CATSREDIYGYTF. The rearrangement uses TRBV15 and TRBJ1-2; TCRdb indicates TRBD1, and absent DNA this call remains unverified. CDR3 size: 13 residues. The germline CDR1 and CDR2 sequences are LNHNV and YYDKDF (reference sequence).

The V gene is TRBV12-3 or TRBV12-4, the J gene TRBJ1-6; TCRdb reports TRBD1, a call that lacks DNA to check it against. This CDR3 is built from 15 residues. CDR3 sequence: CASSFGQGINSPLHF.

CDR3 sequence: CASSLSAYKNTEAFF. V is TRBV28 and J is TRBJ1-1. The CDR3 covers 15 residues. Germline V gives CDR1 MDHEN, CDR2 SYDVKM.

V and J are TRBV5-1 and TRBJ1-1; TCRdb indicates TRBD1, and absent DNA this call remains unverified. Germline CDR1 is SGHRS and CDR2 is YFSETQ. This CDR3 region has 14 residues. CDR3 in amino acids: CASSLTGGVTEAFF.

The chain employs TRBV13 and TRBJ2-7; TCRdb's D call of TRBD1 is untestable without DNA. The CDR3 runs 19 residues. Germline V gene sequence: CDR1 PRHDT, CDR2 FYEKMQ (reference sequence). Here the CDR3 reads CASSLVGGGGAKSSYEQYF.

The gene calls are TRBV7-2 and TRBJ2-7; the D call from TCRdb, TRBD2, cannot be confirmed without DNA. The CDR3 totals 14 residues. Germline assignment: CDR1 SGHTA and CDR2 FQGNSA. CDR3: CASSIAAGDYEQYF.

The chain uses TRBV18 and TRBJ2-3. Looked up from germline, CDR1 is KGHSH and CDR2 is LQKENI. The CDR3 covers 13 residues. CDR3 amino acids: CASSPPATDTQYF.

The rearrangement links TRBV29-1 to TRBJ2-7; TCRdb calls TRBD1, which cannot be checked without DNA. The V gene's germline CDR1 is SQVTM and CDR2 ANQGSEA. The CDR3 is made up of 13 amino acids. The chain's CDR3 is CSVLDSNSYEQYF.

This chain connects TRBV12-3 or TRBV12-4 to TRBJ2-7. The CDR3 runs to 12 residues. CDR3 residues: CASSLGLVEQYF.

This chain connects TRBV7-9 to TRBJ2-7; there is no DNA to check the TCRdb D call of TRBD2. Germline lookup yields CDR1 SEHNR and CDR2 FQNEAQ (reference sequence). CDR3 length equals 20 residues. The CDR3 region is CASSPREDLPIGTRHSEQYF. The full variable domain, with the rest looked up from reference TRBV7-9 and TRBJ2-7, is DTGVSQNPRHKITKRGQNVTFRCDPISEHNRLYWYRQTLGQGPEFLTYFQNEAQLEKSRLLSDRFSAERPKGSFSTLEIQRTEQGDSAMYLCASSPREDLPIGTRHSEQYFGPGTRLTVT.

V usage is TRBV15 and J usage is TRBJ2-7; there is no DNA to check the TCRdb D call of TRBD2. Germline loops: CDR1 LNHNV, CDR2 YYDKDF (reference sequence). The CDR3 covers 15 residues. The CDR3 sequence: CATSSDLAGAYEQYF.

This chain uses TRBV5-1 with TRBJ2-3; absent DNA, TCRdb's TRBD1 call cannot be checked. This CDR3 comprises 14 residues. Germline CDR1 reads SGHRS; CDR2 reads YFSETQ. The CDR3 region is CASSLDPHTDTQYF.